What follows describes a single T cell receptor (beta chain). These data come from a study of control samples from healthy donors and cancer patients. Assay: immunoSEQ multiplex PCR; the TCRdb copy retains only in-frame clones and omits some. The repertoire holds 100,000 or so clones, with around 88% as singletons. Sequences were obtained from blood. The sequence came from a man aged 30-40 years in good health.

As DNA, the CDR3 is TGCGCCAGCAGTAATCCCGAGGGGAGTGGGAACGAGCAGTACTTC. Protein: CASSNPEGSGNEQYF. V usage is TRBV5-1 and J usage is TRBJ2-7; either TRBD1 or TRBD2 may supply D (5 bases each). CDR1 and CDR2 from the germline V gene are SGHRS and YFSETQ. The V end was cut by 5 bases, the J end by 5 bases, with 20 bases between. The CDR3 is made up of 15 amino acids.